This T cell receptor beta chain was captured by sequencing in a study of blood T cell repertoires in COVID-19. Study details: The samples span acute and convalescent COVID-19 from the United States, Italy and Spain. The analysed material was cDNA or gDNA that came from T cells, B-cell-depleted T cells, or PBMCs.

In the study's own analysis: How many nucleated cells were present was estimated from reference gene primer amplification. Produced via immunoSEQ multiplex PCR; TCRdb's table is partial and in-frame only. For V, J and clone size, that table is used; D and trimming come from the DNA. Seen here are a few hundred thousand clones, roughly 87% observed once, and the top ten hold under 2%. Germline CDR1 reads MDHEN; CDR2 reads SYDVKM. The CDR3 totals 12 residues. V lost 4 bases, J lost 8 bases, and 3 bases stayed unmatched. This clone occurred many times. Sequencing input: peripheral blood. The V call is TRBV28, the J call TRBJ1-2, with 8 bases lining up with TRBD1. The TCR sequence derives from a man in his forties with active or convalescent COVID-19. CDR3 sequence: CASSYRDRGYTF. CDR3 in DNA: TGTGCCAGCAGTTACCGGGACAGGGGCTACACCTTC.